This T cell receptor beta chain is drawn from a study of T cell responses to AZD1222 COVID-19 vaccine. Study conclusions and caveats: Just a handful of AZD1222 recipients tested seropositive at baseline. Donors were largely white British and mainly female; clonal diversity was possibly underestimated.

The junction had 2 bases not matched to a gene; V was cut back by 0 bases and J by 1 base. Germline lookup yields CDR1 SGDLS and CDR2 YYNGEE. This CDR3 has 16 residues. About this clone itself: Its matching antigen is unknown. Other DNA sequences in the sample encode the same CDR3.

The protocol was immunoSEQ multiplex PCR, while the TCRdb copy is restricted to in-frame clones and leaves out a portion. The data hold some 80,000 clones, with about 83% observed a single time. Sequenced material: peripheral blood, taken 28 days after the second dose of the MenACWY control vaccine. The V gene is TRBV9, the J gene TRBJ2-2; TRBD1 agrees at 8 bases. The sequence was collected from an adult who received the MenACWY meningococcal vaccine as a control. As DNA, the CDR3 is TGTGCCAGCAGCGTAGAAACAGGGGGGAACACCGGGGAGCTGTTTTTT. Translation gives CASSVETGGNTGELFF.